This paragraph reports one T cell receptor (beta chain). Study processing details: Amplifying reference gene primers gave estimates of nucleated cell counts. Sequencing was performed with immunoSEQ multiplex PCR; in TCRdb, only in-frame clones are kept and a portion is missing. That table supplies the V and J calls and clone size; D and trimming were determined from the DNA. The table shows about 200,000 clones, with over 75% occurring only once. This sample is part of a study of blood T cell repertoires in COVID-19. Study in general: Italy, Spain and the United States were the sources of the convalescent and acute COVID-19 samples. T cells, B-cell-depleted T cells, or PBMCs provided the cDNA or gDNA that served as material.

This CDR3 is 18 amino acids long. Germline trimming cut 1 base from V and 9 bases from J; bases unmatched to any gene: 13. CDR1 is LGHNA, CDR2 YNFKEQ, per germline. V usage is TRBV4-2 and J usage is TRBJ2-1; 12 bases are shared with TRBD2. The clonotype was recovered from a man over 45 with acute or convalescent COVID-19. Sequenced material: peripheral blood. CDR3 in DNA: TGTGCCAGCAGCCAAGCTCCAGGGGGACTAGCGGGTGGTGGTGAGCAGTTCTTC. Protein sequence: CASSQAPGGLAGGGEQFF.